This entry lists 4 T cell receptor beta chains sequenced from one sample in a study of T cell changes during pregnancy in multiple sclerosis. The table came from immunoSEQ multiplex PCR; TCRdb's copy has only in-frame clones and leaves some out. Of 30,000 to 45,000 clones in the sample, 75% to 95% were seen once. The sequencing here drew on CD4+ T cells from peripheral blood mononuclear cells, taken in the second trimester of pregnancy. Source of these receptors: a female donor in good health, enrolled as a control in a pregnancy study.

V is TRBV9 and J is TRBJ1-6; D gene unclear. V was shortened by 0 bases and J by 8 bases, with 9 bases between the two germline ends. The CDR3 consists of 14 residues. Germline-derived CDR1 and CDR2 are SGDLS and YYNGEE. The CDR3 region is CASSVEEGDSPLHF. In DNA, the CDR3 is TGTGCCAGCAGCGTAGAGGAAGGAGATTCACCCCTCCACTTT.

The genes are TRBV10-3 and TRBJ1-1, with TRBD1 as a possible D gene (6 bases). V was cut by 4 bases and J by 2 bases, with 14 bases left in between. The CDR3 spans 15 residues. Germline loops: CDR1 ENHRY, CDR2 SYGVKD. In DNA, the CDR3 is TGTGCCATCAGTGTTCTTTTGGGGGCCAACACTGAAGCTTTCTTT. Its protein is CAISVLLGANTEAFF.

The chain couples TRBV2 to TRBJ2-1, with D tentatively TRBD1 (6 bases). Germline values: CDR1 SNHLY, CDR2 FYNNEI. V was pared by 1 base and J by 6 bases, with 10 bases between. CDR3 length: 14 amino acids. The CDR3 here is CASSEDRVGNEQFF. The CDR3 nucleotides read TGTGCCAGCAGTGAAGACAGGGTGGGCAATGAGCAGTTCTTC. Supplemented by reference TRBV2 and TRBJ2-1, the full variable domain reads EPEVTQTPSHQVTQMGQEVILRCVPISNHLYFYWYRQILGQKVEFLVSFYNNEISEKSEIFDDQFSVERPDGSNFTLKIRSTKLEDSAMYFCASSEDRVGNEQFFGPGTRLTVL.

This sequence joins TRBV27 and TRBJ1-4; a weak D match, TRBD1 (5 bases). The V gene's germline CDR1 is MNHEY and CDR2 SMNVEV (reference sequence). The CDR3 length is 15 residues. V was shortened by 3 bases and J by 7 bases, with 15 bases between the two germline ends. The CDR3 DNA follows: TGTGCCAGCAGTTTCGAGGGATTGGGGGGTGAAAAACTGTTTTTT. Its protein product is CASSFEGLGGEKLFF.